The 9 T cell receptor beta chains below were found in one sample sequenced in a study of OX40 agonist ivuxolimab in advanced cancers. Only in-frame clones appear in the TCRdb table, and some are missing; sequencing was by immunoSEQ multiplex PCR. The sample has about 37,000 clones; roughly 90% are singletons. The sequences come from CD4+ or CD8+ T cells sorted from blood, collected in a trial of the OX40 agonist ivuxolimab. These receptors originate from an adult with an advanced solid tumor such as melanoma, head and neck, liver or kidney cancer.

This clone was seen just once. This chain uses TRBV4-1 with TRBJ2-5, with a weak D call TRBD2 (6 bases). Germline-derived CDR1 and CDR2 are MGHRA and YSYEKL. The CDR3 is made up of 13 amino acids. V was cut by 7 bases and J by 5 bases, with 14 bases left in between. CDR3 residues: CASTTGTGETQYF. For the CDR3, the DNA is TGCGCCAGCACCACCGGGACTGGGGAGACCCAGTACTTC.

The chain is built from TRBV19 and TRBJ2-5; maybe TRBD1 (6 bases). From germline, CDR1 is LNHDA and CDR2 SQIVND (reference sequence). The CDR3 runs to 16 residues. V lost 6 bases to trimming and J lost 2 bases, with 19 bases between them. The CDR3 nucleotides are TGTGCCAGTAGCCCCACAGGGTTCGGGCTACAAGAGACCCAGTACTTC. Translation: CASSPTGFGLQETQYF.

This chain links TRBV15 with TRBJ2-1; possibly TRBD2 for D (7 bases). The V end was cut by 8 bases, the J end by 3 bases, with 11 bases between. Germline lookup yields CDR1 LNHNV and CDR2 YYDKDF (reference sequence). The CDR3 length is 13 residues. The CDR3 DNA sequence: TGTGCCACCGGGGGGGCCGGCTACAATGAGCAGTTCTTC. Its protein is CATGGAGYNEQFF. Looking up the rest from reference TRBV15 and TRBJ2-1 gives the full variable domain: DAMVIQNPRYQVTQFGKPVTLSCSQTLNHNVMYWYQQKSSQAPKLLFHYYDKDFNNEADTPDNFQSRRPNTSFCFLDIRSPGLGDTAMYLCATGGAGYNEQFFGPGTRLTVL.

The J gene is TRBJ1-2, the V gene TRBV19; D possibly corresponds to TRBD1 (5 bases). This CDR3 comprises 12 residues. Trimming removed 7 bases at V and 14 bases at J, with 20 bases between. CDR1 and CDR2 (germline): LNHDA, SQIVND (reference sequence). The CDR3 DNA sequence: TGTGCCAGTACCACCGAAAGCGGGGCAGGGACCTTC. Translating it yields CASTTESGAGTF. The full variable domain, in which reference TRBV19 and TRBJ1-2 provide the parts outside the CDR3, is DGGITQSPKYLFRKEGQNVTLSCEQNLNHDAMYWYRQDPGQGLRLIYYSQIVNDFQKGDIAEGYSVSREKKESFPLTVTSAQKNPTAFYLCASTTESGAGTFGSGTRLTVV.

The chain uses TRBV11-2 and TRBJ1-4, with D possibly matching TRBD1 (6 bases). The germline V gene has CDR1 SGHAT and CDR2 FQNNGV. The CDR3 is made up of 15 amino acids. Trimming took 7 bases from V and 0 from J, leaving 12 bases between them. CDR3 nucleotide sequence: TGTGCCAGCACCGGACAGATTGCAACTAATGAAAAACTGTTTTTT. Translated: CASTGQIATNEKLFF. The whole variable domain, filled in from reference TRBV11-2 and TRBJ1-4, reads EAGVAQSPRYKIIEKRQSVAFWCNPISGHATLYWYQQILGQGPKLLIQFQNNGVVDDSQLPKDRFSAERLKGVDSTLKIQPAKLEDSAVYLCASTGQIATNEKLFFGSGTQLSVL.

This chain joins TRBV2 and TRBJ2-1; possibly TRBD1 or TRBD2 for D (5 bases each). The CDR3 runs 16 residues. V lost 5 bases to trimming and J lost 1 base, with 15 bases between them. Germline CDR1 and CDR2: SNHLY and FYNNEI. DNA for the CDR3: TGTGCCAGCAGTAGGGAAGGGACGGAATCCTACAATGAGCAGTTCTTC. Translated, it gives CASSREGTESYNEQFF.

The chain couples TRBV11-2 to TRBJ1-1; 12 bases agree with TRBD1. Germline V gene lookup returns CDR1 SGHAT and CDR2 FQNNGV. V shed 1 base and J 11 bases; nucleotides not matched to a gene: 11. CDR3 length: 16 residues. The CDR3 protein is CASSLVGTGGPAVAFF. The CDR3 region has the DNA TGTGCCAGCAGCTTAGTTGGGACAGGGGGCCCTGCTGTCGCTTTCTTT.

The J gene is TRBJ1-2, the V gene TRBV2, with D possibly being TRBD1 (5 bases). Germline loops: CDR1 SNHLY, CDR2 FYNNEI. The length of the CDR3 is 15 residues. The germline V and J ends were trimmed by 3 bases and 4 bases, with 15 bases remaining between them. The CDR3 sequence: CASSEDKAPLYGYTF. CDR3 coding DNA: TGTGCCAGCAGTGAGGACAAGGCCCCACTCTATGGCTACACCTTC.

V and J are TRBV29-1 and TRBJ2-7; 8 bases agree with TRBD1. Per germline, CDR1 SQVTM and CDR2 ANQGSEA. V lost 4 bases to trimming and J lost 4 bases; unmatched junction nucleotides: 9. This CDR3 has 14 residues. CDR3 DNA sequence: TGCAGCGTTGTAATTCGGGACAGGCCGTACGAGCAGTACTTC. Its translation is CSVVIRDRPYEQYF.